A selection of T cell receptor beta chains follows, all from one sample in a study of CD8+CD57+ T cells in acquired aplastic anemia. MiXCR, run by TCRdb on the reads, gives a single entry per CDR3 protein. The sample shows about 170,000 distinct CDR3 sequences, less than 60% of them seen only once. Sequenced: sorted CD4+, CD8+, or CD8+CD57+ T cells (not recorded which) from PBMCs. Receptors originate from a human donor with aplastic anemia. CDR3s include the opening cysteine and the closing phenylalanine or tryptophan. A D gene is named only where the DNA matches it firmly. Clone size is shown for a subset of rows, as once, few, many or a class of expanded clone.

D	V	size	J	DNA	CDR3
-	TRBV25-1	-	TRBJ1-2	TGTGCCAGCAGTGAATATGGTTTCCAGGGGAATGGCTACACCTTC	CASSEYGFQGNGYTF
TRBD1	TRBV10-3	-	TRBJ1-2	TGTGCCATCAGTGAGTCCGGGACAGGGGGCAATGGCTACACCTTC	CAISESGTGGNGYTF
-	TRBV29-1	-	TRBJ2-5	TGCAGCGCCGGACGACAGCCCCAAGAGACCCAGTACTTC	CSAGRQPQETQYF
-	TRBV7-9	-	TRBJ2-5	TGTGCCAGCAGCCAAAGAGGGGGGACCCAGTACTTC	CASSQRGGTQYF
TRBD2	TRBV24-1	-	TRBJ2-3	TGTGCCACCAGTGATCCGGGGGGGGGAAGCACAGATACGCAGTATTTT	CATSDPGGGSTDTQYF
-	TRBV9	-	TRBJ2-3	TGTGCCATCAGTGAGTCTCAGGGAATGGCGCATTTT	CAISESQGMAHF
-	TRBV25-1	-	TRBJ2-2	TGTGCCAGCAGTGGTAAAGGGACCGGGGAGCTGTTTTTT	CASSGKGTGELFF
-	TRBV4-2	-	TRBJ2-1	TGTGCCAGCAGTGATCCTAACCTAGCTGACTCCTACAATGAGCAGTTCTTC	CASSDPNLADSYNEQFF
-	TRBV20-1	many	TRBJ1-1	TGCAGTGCTAGAGATCCGACCCGAGGTACTGAAGCTTTCTTT	CSARDPTRGTEAFF
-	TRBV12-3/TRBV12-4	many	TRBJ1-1	TGTGCCAGCAGCCCCCTCACTGAAGCTTTCTTT	CASSPLTEAFF
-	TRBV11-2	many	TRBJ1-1	TGTGCCAGCGGCCTAACACCGAACACTGAAGCTTTCTTT	CASGLTPNTEAFF
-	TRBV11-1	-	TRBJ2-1	TGTGCCAGCAGCTTATTCTCAGGATCCTACAATGAGCAGTTCTTC	CASSLFSGSYNEQFF
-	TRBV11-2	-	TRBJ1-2	TGTGCCAGCAGCTATCAGTCCACTTCCCTCTACGGCTACACCTTC	CASSYQSTSLYGYTF
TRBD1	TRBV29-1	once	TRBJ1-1	TGCAGCCCACCAGGGGGCACTGAAGCTTTCTTT	CSPPGGTEAFF
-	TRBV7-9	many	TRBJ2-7	TGTGCCAGCAGCCTCGGCCATTTTGGCGAGCAGTACTTC	CASSLGHFGEQYF
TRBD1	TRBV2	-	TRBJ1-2	TGTGCCAGCAGTGCTGAGTTGGGACAGGGGCTCACCTTC	CASSAELGQGLTF
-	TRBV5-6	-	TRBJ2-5	TGTGCCAGCAGCTTGGCGGCTAGCCGAAAGACCCAGTACTTC	CASSLAASRKTQYF
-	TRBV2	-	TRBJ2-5	TGTGCCAGCAGTGTCGTAGCAGGGAGGCAGGAGACCCAGTACTTC	CASSVVAGRQETQYF
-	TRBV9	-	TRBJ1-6	TGTGCCAGCAGCGGTGAATACAGGCCCATAGATTCACCCCTCCACTTT	CASSGEYRPIDSPLHF
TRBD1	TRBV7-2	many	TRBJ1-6	TGTGCCAGCAGCTTTGGACAGGGGGCTTCACCCCTCCACTTT	CASSFGQGASPLHF
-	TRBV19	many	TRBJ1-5	TGTGCCAGTAGTATAGAGGGGCGCGGACAGCCCCAGCATTTT	CASSIEGRGQPQHF
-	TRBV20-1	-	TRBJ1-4	TGCAGTGCTAGAATGGGGGCTAATGAAAAACTGTTTTTT	CSARMGANEKLFF
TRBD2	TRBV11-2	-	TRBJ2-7	TGTGCCAGCAGCTTGTATAGCGGGACAACCTACGAGCAGTACTTC	CASSLYSGTTYEQYF
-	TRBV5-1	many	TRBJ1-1	TGCGCCAGCAGCTTGAACTCGGGACTGAACACTGAAGCTTTCTTT	CASSLNSGLNTEAFF
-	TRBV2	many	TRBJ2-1	TGTGCCAGCAGCCCGATTTTAGTACGCCCCCGGGTGGAACAGTTCTTC	CASSPILVRPRVEQFF
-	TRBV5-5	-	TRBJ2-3	TGTGCCAGCAGCTTGGGGGAGCATTCCACAGATACGCAGTATTTT	CASSLGEHSTDTQYF
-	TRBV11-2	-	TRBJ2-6	TGTGCCAGCAGCTTCTACGGAAGCTCTGGGGCCAACGTCCTGACTTTC	CASSFYGSSGANVLTF
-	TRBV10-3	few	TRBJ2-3	TGTGCCATCAGTGAACTAGAGGGGGTCGCAGATACGCAGTATTTT	CAISELEGVADTQYF
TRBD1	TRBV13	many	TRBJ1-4	TGTGCCAGCAGTTCGGGACAGGGGAGTGAAAAACTGTTTTTT	CASSSGQGSEKLFF